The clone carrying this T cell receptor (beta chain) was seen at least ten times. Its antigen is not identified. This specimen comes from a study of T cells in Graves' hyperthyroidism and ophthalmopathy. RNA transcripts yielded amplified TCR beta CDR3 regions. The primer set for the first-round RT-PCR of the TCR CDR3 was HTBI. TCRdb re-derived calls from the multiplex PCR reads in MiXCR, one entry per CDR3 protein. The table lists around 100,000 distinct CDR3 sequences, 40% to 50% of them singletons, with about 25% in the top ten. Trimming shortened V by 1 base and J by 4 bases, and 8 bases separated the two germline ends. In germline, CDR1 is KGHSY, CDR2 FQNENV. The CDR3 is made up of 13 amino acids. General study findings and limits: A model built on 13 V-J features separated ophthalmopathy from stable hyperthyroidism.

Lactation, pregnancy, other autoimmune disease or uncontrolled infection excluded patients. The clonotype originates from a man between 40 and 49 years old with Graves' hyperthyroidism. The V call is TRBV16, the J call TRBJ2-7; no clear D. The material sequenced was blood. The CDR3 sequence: CASSQWQVYEQYF. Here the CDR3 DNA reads TGTGCCAGCAGCCAATGGCAGGTGTACGAGCAGTACTTC.